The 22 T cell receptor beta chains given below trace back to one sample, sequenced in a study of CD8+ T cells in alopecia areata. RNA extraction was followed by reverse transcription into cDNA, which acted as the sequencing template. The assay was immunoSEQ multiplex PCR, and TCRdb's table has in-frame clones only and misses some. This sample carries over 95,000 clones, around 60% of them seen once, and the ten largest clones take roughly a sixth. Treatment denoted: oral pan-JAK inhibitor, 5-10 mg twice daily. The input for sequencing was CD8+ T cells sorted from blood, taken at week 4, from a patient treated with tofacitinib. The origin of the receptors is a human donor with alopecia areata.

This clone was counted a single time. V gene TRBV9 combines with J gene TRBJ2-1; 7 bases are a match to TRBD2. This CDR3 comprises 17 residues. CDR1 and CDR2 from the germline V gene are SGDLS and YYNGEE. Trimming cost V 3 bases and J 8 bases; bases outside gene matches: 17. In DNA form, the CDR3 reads TGTGCCAGCAGCGCGCCCCGGGAAGGCGGGAGTTGGTATGAGCAGTTCTTC. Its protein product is CASSAPREGGSWYEQFF.

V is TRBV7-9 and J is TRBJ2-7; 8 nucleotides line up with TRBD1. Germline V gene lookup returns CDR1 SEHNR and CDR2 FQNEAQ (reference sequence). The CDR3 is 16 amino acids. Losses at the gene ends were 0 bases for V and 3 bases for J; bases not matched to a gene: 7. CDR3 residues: CASSLATTGGNYEQYF. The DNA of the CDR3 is TGTGCCAGCAGCTTAGCCACAACAGGGGGGAACTACGAGCAGTACTTC. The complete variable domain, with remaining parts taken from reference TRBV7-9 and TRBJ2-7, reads DTGVSQNPRHKITKRGQNVTFRCDPISEHNRLYWYRQTLGQGPEFLTYFQNEAQLEKSRLLSDRFSAERPKGSFSTLEIQRTEQGDSAMYLCASSLATTGGNYEQYFGPGTRLTVT.

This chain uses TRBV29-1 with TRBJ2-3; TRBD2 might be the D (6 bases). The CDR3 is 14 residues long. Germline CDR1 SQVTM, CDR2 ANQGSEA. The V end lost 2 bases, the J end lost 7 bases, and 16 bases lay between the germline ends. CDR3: CSVEPPAGRHTQYF. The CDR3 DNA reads TGCAGCGTTGAACCCCCGGCCGGGAGACATACGCAGTATTTT.

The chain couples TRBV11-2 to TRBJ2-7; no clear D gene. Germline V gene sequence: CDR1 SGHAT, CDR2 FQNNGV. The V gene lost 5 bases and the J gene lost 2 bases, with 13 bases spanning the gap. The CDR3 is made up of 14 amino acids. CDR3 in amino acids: CASSLSMGTYEQYF. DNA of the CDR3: TGTGCCAGCAGCCTCTCGATGGGAACCTACGAGCAGTACTTC.

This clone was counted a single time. The CDR3 coding sequence is TGCAGCGTTGAAGGGCAGGTAACCGGTGGAGCTTTCTTT. It yields the protein CSVEGQVTGGAFF. The chain carries TRBV29-1 and TRBJ1-1, with D uncertain. Germline V lookup: CDR1 SQVTM, CDR2 ANQGSEA. V was clipped by 1 base and J by 10 bases, with 16 bases between them. The CDR3 is 13 amino acids.

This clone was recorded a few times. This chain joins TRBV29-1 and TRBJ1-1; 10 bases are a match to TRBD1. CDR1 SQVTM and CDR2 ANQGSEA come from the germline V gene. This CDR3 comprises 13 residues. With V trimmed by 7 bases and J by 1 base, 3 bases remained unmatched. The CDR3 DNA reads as TGCAGCGGCAGGGACAGGGGGAACACTGAAGCTTTCTTT. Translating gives CSGRDRGNTEAFF.

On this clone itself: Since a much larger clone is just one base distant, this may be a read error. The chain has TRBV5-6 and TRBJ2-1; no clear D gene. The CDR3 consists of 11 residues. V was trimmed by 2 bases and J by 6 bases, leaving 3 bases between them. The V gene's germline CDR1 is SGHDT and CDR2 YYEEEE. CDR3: CASSLINEQFF. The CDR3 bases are TGTGCCAGCAGCTTAATCAATGAGCAGTTCTTC.

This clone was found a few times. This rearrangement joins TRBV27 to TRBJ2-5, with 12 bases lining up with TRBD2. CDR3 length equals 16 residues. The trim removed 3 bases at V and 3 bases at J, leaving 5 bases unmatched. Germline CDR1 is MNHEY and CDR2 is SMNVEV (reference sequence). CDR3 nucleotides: TGTGCCAGCAGTTTGCTAGCGGGAGGGCCGAAAGAGACCCAGTACTTC. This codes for CASSLLAGGPKETQYF.

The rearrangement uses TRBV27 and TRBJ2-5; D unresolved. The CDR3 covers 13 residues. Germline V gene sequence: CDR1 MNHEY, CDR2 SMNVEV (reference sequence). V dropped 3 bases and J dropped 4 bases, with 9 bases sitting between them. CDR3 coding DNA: TGTGCCAGCAGTTTGGGCAGCCGAGAGACCCAGTACTTC. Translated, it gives CASSLGSRETQYF.

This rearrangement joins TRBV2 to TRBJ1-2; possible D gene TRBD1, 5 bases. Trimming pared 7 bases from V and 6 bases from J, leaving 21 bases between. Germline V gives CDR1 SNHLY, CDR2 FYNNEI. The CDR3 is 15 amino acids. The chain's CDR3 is CASTQYADSADGYTF. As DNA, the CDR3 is TGTGCCAGCACCCAATATGCCGACAGTGCCGATGGCTACACCTTC.

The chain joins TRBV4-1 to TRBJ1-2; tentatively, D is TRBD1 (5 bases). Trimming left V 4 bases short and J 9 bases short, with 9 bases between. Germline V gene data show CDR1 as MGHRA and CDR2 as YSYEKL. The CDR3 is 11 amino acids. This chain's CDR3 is CASSRDGSYTF. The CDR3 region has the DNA TGCGCCAGCAGCCGGGACGGCAGCTACACCTTC.

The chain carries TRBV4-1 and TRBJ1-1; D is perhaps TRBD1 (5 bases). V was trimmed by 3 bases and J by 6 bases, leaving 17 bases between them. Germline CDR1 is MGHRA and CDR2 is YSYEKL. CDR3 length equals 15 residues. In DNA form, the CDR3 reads TGCGCCAGCAGCCAGACGACAGAGAGGTATGCTGAAGCTTTCTTT. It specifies CASSQTTERYAEAFF.

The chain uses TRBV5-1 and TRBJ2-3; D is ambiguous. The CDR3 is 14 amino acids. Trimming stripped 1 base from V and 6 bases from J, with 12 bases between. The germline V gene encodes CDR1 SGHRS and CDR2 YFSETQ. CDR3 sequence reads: CASSLRTLGDTQYF. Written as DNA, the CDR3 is TGCGCCAGCAGCTTGAGGACCCTTGGTGATACGCAGTATTTT.

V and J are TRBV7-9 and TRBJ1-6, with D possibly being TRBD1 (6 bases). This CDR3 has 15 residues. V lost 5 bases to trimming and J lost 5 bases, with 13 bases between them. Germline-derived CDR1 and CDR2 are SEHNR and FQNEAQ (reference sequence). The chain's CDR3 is CASSGGTMDNSPLHF. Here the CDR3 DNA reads TGTGCCAGCAGCGGCGGGACAATGGATAATTCACCCCTCCACTTT. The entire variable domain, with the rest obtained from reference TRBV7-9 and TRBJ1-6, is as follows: DTGVSQNPRHKITKRGQNVTFRCDPISEHNRLYWYRQTLGQGPEFLTYFQNEAQLEKSRLLSDRFSAERPKGSFSTLEIQRTEQGDSAMYLCASSGGTMDNSPLHFGNGTRLTVT.

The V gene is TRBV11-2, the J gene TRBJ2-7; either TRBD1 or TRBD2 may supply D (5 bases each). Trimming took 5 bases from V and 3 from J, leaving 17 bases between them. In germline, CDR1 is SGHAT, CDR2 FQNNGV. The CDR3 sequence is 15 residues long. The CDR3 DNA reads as TGTGCCAGCAGCCGCACCGGGGCCAGAGACTACGAGCAGTACTTC. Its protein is CASSRTGARDYEQYF.

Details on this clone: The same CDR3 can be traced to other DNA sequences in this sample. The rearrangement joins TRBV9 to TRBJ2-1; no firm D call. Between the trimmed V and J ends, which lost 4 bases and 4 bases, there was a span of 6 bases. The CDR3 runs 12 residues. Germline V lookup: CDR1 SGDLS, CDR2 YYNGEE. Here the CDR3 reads CASSLTYNEQFF. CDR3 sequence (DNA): TGTGCCAGCAGCCTAACTTACAATGAGCAGTTCTTC. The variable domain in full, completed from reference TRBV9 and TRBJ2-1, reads DSGVTQTPKHLITATGQRVTLRCSPRSGDLSVYWYQQSLDQGLQFLIQYYNGEERAKGNILERFSAQQFPDLHSELNLSSLELGDSALYFCASSLTYNEQFFGPGTRLTVL.

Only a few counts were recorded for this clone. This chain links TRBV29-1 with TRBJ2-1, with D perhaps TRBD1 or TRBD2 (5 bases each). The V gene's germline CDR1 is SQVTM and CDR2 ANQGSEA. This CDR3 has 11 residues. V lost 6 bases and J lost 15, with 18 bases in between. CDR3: CSVSTGTQGFF. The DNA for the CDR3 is TGCAGCGTATCTACCGGGACCCAAGGGTTCTTC.

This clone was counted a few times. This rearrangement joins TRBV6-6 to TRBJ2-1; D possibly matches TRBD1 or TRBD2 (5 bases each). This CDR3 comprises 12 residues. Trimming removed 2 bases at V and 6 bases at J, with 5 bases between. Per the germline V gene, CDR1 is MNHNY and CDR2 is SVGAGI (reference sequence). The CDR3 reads CASSYGGNEQFF. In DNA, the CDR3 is TGTGCCAGCAGTTACGGGGGCAATGAGCAGTTCTTC.

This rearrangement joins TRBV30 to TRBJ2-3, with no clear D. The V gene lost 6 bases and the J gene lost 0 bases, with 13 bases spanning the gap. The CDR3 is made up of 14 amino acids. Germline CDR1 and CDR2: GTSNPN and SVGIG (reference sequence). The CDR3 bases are TGTGCCTGCACGCCCGGCGGAAGCACAGATACGCAGTATTTT. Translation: CACTPGGSTDTQYF.

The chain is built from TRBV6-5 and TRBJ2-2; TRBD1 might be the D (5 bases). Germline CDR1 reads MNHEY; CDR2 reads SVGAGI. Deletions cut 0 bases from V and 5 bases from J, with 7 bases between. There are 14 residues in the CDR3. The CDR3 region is CASSYSQGTGELFF. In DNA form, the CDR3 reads TGTGCCAGCAGTTACTCGCAGGGAACCGGGGAGCTGTTTTTT.

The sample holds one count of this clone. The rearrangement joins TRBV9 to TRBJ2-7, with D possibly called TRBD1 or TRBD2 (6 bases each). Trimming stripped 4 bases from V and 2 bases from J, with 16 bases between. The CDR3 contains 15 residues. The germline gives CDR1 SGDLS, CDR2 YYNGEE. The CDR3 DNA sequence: TGTGCCAGCAGCCAGGGGAGGAGGGGTACCTACGAGCAGTACTTC. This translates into CASSQGRRGTYEQYF.

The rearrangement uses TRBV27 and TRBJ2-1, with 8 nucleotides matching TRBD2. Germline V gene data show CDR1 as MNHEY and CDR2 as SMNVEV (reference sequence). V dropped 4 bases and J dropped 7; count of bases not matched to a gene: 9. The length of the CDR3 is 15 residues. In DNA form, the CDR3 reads TGTGCCAGCAGTTCAGGACTAGCCGTTATTAATGAGCAGTTCTTC. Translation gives CASSSGLAVINEQFF.